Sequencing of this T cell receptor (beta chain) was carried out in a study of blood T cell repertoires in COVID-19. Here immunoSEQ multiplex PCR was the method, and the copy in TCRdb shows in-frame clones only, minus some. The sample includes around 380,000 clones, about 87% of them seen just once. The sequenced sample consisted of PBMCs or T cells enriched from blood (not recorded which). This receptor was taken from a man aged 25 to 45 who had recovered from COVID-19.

The CDR3 nucleotides read TGTGCCAGCACCTTAGGGGGGACAGATGAAAAACTGTTTTTT. Translated: CASTLGGTDEKLFF. The chain joins TRBV25-1 to TRBJ1-4; 7 positions agree with TRBD1. This CDR3 region has 14 residues. V shed 7 bases and J 6 bases; nucleotides not matched to a gene: 8. Germline CDR1 reads MGHDK; CDR2 reads SYGVNS.